The present entry profiles one TCR beta chain with its context. Germline loops: CDR1 LNHDA, CDR2 SQIVND (reference sequence). CDR3 length: 15 residues. V was clipped by 1 base and J by 7 bases, with 16 bases between them. This record comes from a study of blood T cell repertoires in COVID-19. Background on the study: Donors in the United States, Italy and Spain gave samples during acute or convalescent COVID-19.

All enrollees were about 18 to 89 years old and from 24 US areas. Participant reports of clinical history set cohort assignment. Original methodology: Scientists estimated how many nucleated cells there were by amplifying reference gene primers. Profiled with immunoSEQ multiplex PCR; TCRdb holds only in-frame clones, not every one. D and trimming come from the DNA, and the V and J calls and clone size come from that table. The sample consists of about 200,000 clones, 80% to 90% of them appearing once. This chain joins TRBV19 and TRBJ1-1; weak D call: TRBD1 (6 bases). The sample was PBMCs or T cells enriched from blood (not recorded which). The sequence derives from a woman aged 40 to 50 with acute COVID-19. The CDR3 DNA follows: TGTGCCAGTAGTATAGTTCGCTACAGGGAGAATGAAGCTTTCTTT. Translating it yields CASSIVRYRENEAFF.